The 32 T cell receptor beta chains given below trace back to one sample, sequenced in a study of identifying expanded T cells in peripheral blood (dated by TCRdb to between 2018 and 2021). The method was the immunoSEQ multiplex PCR assay. Here the immuneACCESS table is served through TCRdb, limited to in-frame sequences with V and J called. Missing clones are a known gap in these copies; in checked studies unresolved V genes cover under half, and the rest lacks a known reason. This sample is represented by 100,000 to 150,000 clones; 70% to 90% of them were singletons. Together, the top ten hold approximately 8% of the sample. The specimen was blood. These receptors came from a person aged 18-70 years in good health.

The genes are TRBV2 and TRBJ2-7; 9 bases are shared with TRBD1. Trimming at V came to 6 bases and at J to 0 bases, leaving 3 bases not matched to a gene. There are 14 residues in the CDR3. Per germline, CDR1 SNHLY and CDR2 FYNNEI. The CDR3 here is CASSGTGSSYEQYF. The CDR3 nucleotides are TGTGCCAGCAGCGGGACAGGGTCCTCCTACGAGCAGTACTTC. The whole variable domain, remainder taken from reference TRBV2 and TRBJ2-7, is EPEVTQTPSHQVTQMGQEVILRCVPISNHLYFYWYRQILGQKVEFLVSFYNNEISEKSEIFDDQFSVERPDGSNFTLKIRSTKLEDSAMYFCASSGTGSSYEQYFGPGTRLTVT.

This clone was counted once. This chain links TRBV7-3 with TRBJ2-3; TRBD2 matches 7 bases. V shed 0 bases and J 2 bases; nucleotides not matched to a gene: 2. CDR1 and CDR2 (germline): SGHTA, FQGTGA. This CDR3 is 15 amino acids long. The CDR3 region has the DNA TGTGCCAGCAGCTTAACAGCGGGGTACACAGATACGCAGTATTTT. As protein: CASSLTAGYTDTQYF.

The sample holds a few counts of this clone. This sequence joins TRBV6-1 and TRBJ2-1, with 7 nucleotides matching TRBD1. The V gene end was trimmed by 7 bases and the J gene end by 3 bases; junction bases not matched to a gene: 3. The CDR3 length is 13 residues. Germline V lookup: CDR1 MNHNS, CDR2 SASEGT. The CDR3 DNA reads as TGTGCCAGCAAAACAGGGGACTACAATGAGCAGTTCTTC. It codes for CASKTGDYNEQFF.

The rearrangement joins TRBV28 to TRBJ1-1; TRBD1 matches 8 bases. The CDR3 runs 15 residues. The J segment lost 6 bases and the V segment lost 8 bases, leaving 14 bases of the junction unmatched. CDR1 is MDHEN and CDR2 is SYDVKM in the germline V gene. DNA for the CDR3: TGTGCCAGCTATTATTTCGGACAGGGAGGGGCTGAAGCTTTCTTT. Its protein product is CASYYFGQGGAEAFF.

The rearrangement links TRBV7-3 to TRBJ1-2, with unresolved D. The V end lost 2 bases, the J end lost 4 bases, and 17 bases lay between the germline ends. CDR3 length equals 16 residues. Germline CDR1 and CDR2: SGHTA and FQGTGA. CDR3 region: CASSLGSRKRPYGYTF. CDR3 sequence (DNA): TGTGCCAGCAGCTTAGGGAGCAGGAAAAGACCCTATGGCTACACCTTC.

The chain links TRBV7-9 to TRBJ1-2, with D perhaps TRBD1 (5 bases). V dropped 1 base and J dropped 13 bases, with 10 bases sitting between them. Germline V gene lookup returns CDR1 SEHNR and CDR2 FQNEAQ (reference sequence). This CDR3 is 11 amino acids long. CDR3 DNA sequence: TGTGCCAGCAGCTTAGATCAGGGATCCACCTTC. Its protein is CASSLDQGSTF.

The chain has TRBV6-5 and TRBJ2-2; no clear D gene. This CDR3 contains 13 residues. V was trimmed by 5 bases and J by 1 base, leaving 5 bases between them. The V gene's germline CDR1 is MNHEY and CDR2 SVGAGI. The CDR3 DNA reads as TGTGCCAGCAGTACCCGGAACACCGGGGAGCTGTTTTTT. Its translation: CASSTRNTGELFF.

The chain has TRBV9 and TRBJ2-1; 14 positions match TRBD2. Per the germline V gene, CDR1 is SGDLS and CDR2 is YYNGEE. The CDR3 spans 16 residues. V was clipped by 4 bases and J by 7 bases; unmatched bases: 7. The CDR3 loop reads CASSRLAGGSGNEQFF. DNA of the CDR3: TGTGCCAGCAGCCGACTAGCGGGGGGGAGCGGAAATGAGCAGTTCTTC.

This chain joins TRBV7-2 and TRBJ2-1; 8 bases line up with TRBD1. CDR1 is SGHTA and CDR2 is FQGNSA in the germline V gene. The CDR3 is 13 amino acids. V was pared by 0 bases and J by 15 bases, with 7 bases of the junction left unmatched. For the CDR3, the DNA is TGTGCCAGCAGCTTAGCGCAGGACAGGGTTTGGTTCTTC. Encoded protein: CASSLAQDRVWFF.

The J gene is TRBJ1-2, the V gene TRBV27; tentatively, D is TRBD1 (6 bases). Trimming cost V 4 bases and J 3 bases, with 12 bases left between them. The CDR3 sequence is 14 residues long. Germline V lookup: CDR1 MNHEY, CDR2 SMNVEV (reference sequence). In DNA form, the CDR3 reads TGTGCCAGCAGTTCAATAACAGGGTACTATGGCTACACCTTC. This translates into CASSSITGYYGYTF.

The CDR3 nucleotides are TGTGCCAGCTCACCACCGTCAGGACCCCAAGAGACCCAGTACTTC. Translated, it gives CASSPPSGPQETQYF. The rearrangement links TRBV18 to TRBJ2-5; D is uncertain. CDR1 and CDR2 from the germline V gene are KGHSH and LQKENI. The CDR3 is 15 amino acids. The V gene lost 0 bases and the J gene lost 1 base, with 9 bases spanning the gap.

The chain combines TRBV19 with TRBJ1-5, with D hard to call. V was trimmed by 7 bases and J by 8 bases, leaving 18 bases between them. The length of the CDR3 is 14 residues. CDR1 and CDR2 from the germline V gene are LNHDA and SQIVND (reference sequence). The CDR3 DNA reads as TGTGCCAGTAATAGGCAGGCGGGAGTAGAGCCCCAGCATTTT. Its protein is CASNRQAGVEPQHF.

This chain links TRBV7-3 with TRBJ2-7, with 8 nucleotides matching TRBD2. Germline V gene lookup returns CDR1 SGHTA and CDR2 FQGTGA. The CDR3 is made up of 15 amino acids. V was clipped by 5 bases and J by 4 bases; unmatched bases: 10. The CDR3 DNA follows: TGTGCCAGCAGCAGTTCAGCTAGCGGGCCGTACGAGCAGTACTTC. Its protein is CASSSSASGPYEQYF.

This clone was recorded a few times. The CDR3 is CASSLRTQSTDTQYF. The CDR3 coding sequence is TGTGCCAGCAGCTTGAGAACACAAAGCACAGATACGCAGTATTTT. The V call is TRBV5-4, the J call TRBJ2-3; the D is unclear. The germline V gene has CDR1 SGHNT and CDR2 YYREEE (reference sequence). With 1 base removed from V and 0 bases from J, the gap between germline ends came to 9 bases. The CDR3 sequence is 15 residues long.

This chain connects TRBV7-2 to TRBJ2-3; D is undetermined. CDR3 length equals 14 residues. V lost 1 base and J 5 bases, leaving 10 bases between the germline ends. Germline CDR1 is SGHTA and CDR2 is FQGNSA. This CDR3 reads CASSLDVGVDTQYF. The CDR3 DNA is TGTGCCAGCAGCTTAGATGTTGGGGTAGATACGCAGTATTTT.

This clone was detected a few times. V is TRBV5-1 and J is TRBJ2-3; D is uncertain. Trimming took off 0 bases at V and 0 bases at J, with 20 bases between the two ends. Germline lookup yields CDR1 SGHRS and CDR2 YFSETQ. The CDR3 has 19 residues. The CDR3 sequence: CASSLAFSSSAASTDTQYF. The CDR3, as DNA: TGCGCCAGCAGCTTGGCCTTTTCATCGTCGGCAGCTAGCACAGATACGCAGTATTTT.

V usage is TRBV7-3 and J usage is TRBJ1-1; tentative D call: TRBD1 (5 bases). Trimming took off 7 bases at V and 8 bases at J, with 17 bases between the two ends. Germline V CDR1 and CDR2: SGHTA, FQGTGA. This CDR3 comprises 13 residues. This CDR3 reads CASKRVDSTEAFF. DNA of the CDR3: TGTGCCAGCAAGCGGGTCGACAGCACCGAAGCTTTCTTT.

The table lists this clone with a count of one. The rearrangement uses TRBV5-1 and TRBJ2-7; D is perhaps TRBD2 (6 bases). The V gene lost 7 bases and the J gene lost 0 bases, with 14 bases spanning the gap. The CDR3 has 14 amino acids. Germline V gene data show CDR1 as SGHRS and CDR2 as YFSETQ. CDR3 in amino acids: CASGMAGTSYEQYF. The CDR3 DNA reads TGCGCCAGCGGAATGGCGGGGACCTCCTACGAGCAGTACTTC. Supplemented by reference TRBV5-1 and TRBJ2-7, the full variable domain reads KAGVTQTPRYLIKTRGQQVTLSCSPISGHRSVSWYQQTPGQGLQFLFEYFSETQRNKGNFPGRFSGRQFSNSRSEMNVSTLELGDSALYLCASGMAGTSYEQYFGPGTRLTVT.

The V call is TRBV7-8, the J call TRBJ2-7; D gene ambiguous. Germline lookup yields CDR1 SGHVS and CDR2 FQNEAQ. This CDR3 has 13 amino acids. The V end was cut by 0 bases, the J end by 3 bases, with 6 bases between. CDR3 nucleotides: TGTGCCAGCAGCTTAGCTAGTCACTACGAGCAGTACTTC. Translating gives CASSLASHYEQYF. Full variable domain (outside the CDR3, taken from reference TRBV7-8 and TRBJ2-7): GAGVSQSPRYKVAKRGQDVALRCDPISGHVSLFWYQQALGQGPEFLTYFQNEAQLDKSGLPSDRFFAERPEGSVSTLKIQRTQQEDSAVYLCASSLASHYEQYFGPGTRLTVT.

V gene TRBV7-9 combines with J gene TRBJ2-1; 11 nucleotides line up with TRBD2. CDR3 length: 15 residues. Germline CDR1 and CDR2: SEHNR and FQNEAQ (reference sequence). The ends lost 1 base at V and 6 bases at J; junction bases unmatched: 2. CDR3 in DNA: TGTGCCAGCAGCTTAGATAGCGGGGGGGTCAATGAGCAGTTCTTC. It translates to CASSLDSGGVNEQFF.

This chain connects TRBV19 to TRBJ2-6; D call uncertain. The V gene lost 4 bases and the J gene lost 3 bases, with 13 bases spanning the gap. Germline V lookup: CDR1 LNHDA, CDR2 SQIVND (reference sequence). This CDR3 comprises 16 residues. The CDR3 loop is CASSRVASYGANVLTF. CDR3 nucleotide sequence: TGTGCCAGTAGTAGGGTGGCTTCCTATGGGGCCAACGTCCTGACTTTC.

A single count supports this clone. V gene TRBV6-5 combines with J gene TRBJ2-7, with TRBD2 identical over 8 bases. Germline V CDR1 and CDR2: MNHEY, SVGAGI. Trimming at V came to 6 bases and at J to 2 bases, leaving 3 bases not matched to a gene. This CDR3 comprises 13 residues. CDR3 bases: TGTGCCAGCAGCGGGAGGGAGACCTACGAGCAGTACTTC. The encoded protein is CASSGRETYEQYF.

The V call is TRBV4-2, the J call TRBJ2-4; D call uncertain. Germline V gives CDR1 LGHNA, CDR2 YNFKEQ. Trimming removed 0 bases at V and 0 bases at J, with 6 bases between. This CDR3 spans 15 amino acids. The CDR3 coding sequence is TGTGCCAGCAGCCAAGACAACCTAGCCAAAAACATTCAGTACTTC. Its translation: CASSQDNLAKNIQYF.

The genes are TRBV5-1 and TRBJ2-3, with a possible D match to TRBD2 (6 bases). With 4 bases removed from V and 1 base from J, the gap between germline ends came to 10 bases. This CDR3 region has 14 residues. Per the germline V gene, CDR1 is SGHRS and CDR2 is YFSETQ. The CDR3 DNA reads as TGCGCCAGCAGCCCCCCTAGCGGCACAGATACGCAGTATTTT. It is translated as CASSPPSGTDTQYF.

A single count supports this clone. This chain links TRBV7-8 with TRBJ2-7, with D perhaps matching TRBD1 (5 bases). With 1 base removed from V and 3 bases from J, the gap between germline ends came to 13 bases. Germline V CDR1 and CDR2: SGHVS, FQNEAQ. The CDR3 is 15 residues long. The CDR3 region is CASSLETARLYEQYF. The CDR3 DNA sequence: TGTGCCAGCAGCTTAGAGACAGCCCGCCTCTACGAGCAGTACTTC. Together with reference TRBV7-8 and TRBJ2-7, the CDR3 gives the full variable domain: GAGVSQSPRYKVAKRGQDVALRCDPISGHVSLFWYQQALGQGPEFLTYFQNEAQLDKSGLPSDRFFAERPEGSVSTLKIQRTQQEDSAVYLCASSLETARLYEQYFGPGTRLTVT.

The chain recombines TRBV7-2 with TRBJ2-5; 16 bases line up with TRBD2. V gave up 4 bases and J gave up 7 bases; unmatched junction bases: 3. This CDR3 comprises 15 residues. CDR1 is SGHTA and CDR2 is FQGNSA in the germline V gene. The CDR3 nucleotides read TGTGCCAGCAGCTCGGGACTAGCGGGAGGGCGGACCCAGTACTTC. Its translation is CASSSGLAGGRTQYF.

The chain couples TRBV7-3 to TRBJ2-1; 11 bases are a match to TRBD2. This CDR3 spans 19 amino acids. V gave up 8 bases and J gave up 3 bases; unmatched junction bases: 18. Germline CDR1 is SGHTA and CDR2 is FQGTGA. The CDR3 region has the DNA TGTGCCAGCGCCCACCCCGGGACTAGCGGACCCTTCAGCTACAATGAGCAGTTCTTC. Protein sequence: CASAHPGTSGPFSYNEQFF.

V is TRBV7-9 and J is TRBJ2-3; TRBD2 matches 14 bases. The CDR3 is made up of 16 amino acids. Germline V gene sequence: CDR1 SEHNR, CDR2 FQNEAQ (reference sequence). With 5 bases clipped from V and 7 bases from J, the junction kept 8 bases outside the gene matches. Written as DNA, the CDR3 is TGTGCCAGCAGCCCGCAGGGACTAGCGGGAGCTTATACGCAGTATTTT. Its translation: CASSPQGLAGAYTQYF.

V gene TRBV18 combines with J gene TRBJ1-4; the D gene is possibly TRBD1 (5 bases). The CDR3 consists of 16 residues. The V gene lost 2 bases and the J gene lost 1 base, with 11 bases spanning the gap. CDR1 and CDR2 from the germline V gene are KGHSH and LQKENI. The CDR3, as DNA: TGTGCCAGCTCACCAAATAGAGGGGTAACTAATGAAAAACTGTTTTTT. Its translation is CASSPNRGVTNEKLFF.

This clone was picked up one time. The chain couples TRBV27 to TRBJ2-1; D not resolved. The CDR3 has 12 amino acids. Germline CDR1 and CDR2: MNHEY and SMNVEV (reference sequence). V gave up 6 bases and J gave up 12 bases, with 15 bases separating them. This CDR3 reads CASSLITKTQFF. CDR3 DNA sequence: TGTGCCAGCAGCCTGATCACTAAAACGCAGTTCTTC.

This clone was picked up one time. The V gene is TRBV27, the J gene TRBJ2-2, with a weak D call TRBD1 (5 bases). The germline V and J ends were trimmed by 8 bases and 0 bases, with 13 bases remaining between them. Germline V CDR1 and CDR2: MNHEY, SMNVEV (reference sequence). The length of the CDR3 is 15 residues. As DNA, the CDR3 is TGTGCCAGCTCATTAGAAGGGGCGAACACCGGGGAGCTGTTTTTT. It is translated as CASSLEGANTGELFF.

The genes are TRBV6-1 and TRBJ1-6; TRBD1 might be the D (5 bases). The CDR3 has 14 residues. Trimming cost V 5 bases and J 9 bases, with 14 bases left between them. Germline CDR1 MNHNS, CDR2 SASEGT. CDR3 loop: CASSRLEGSSPLHF. The CDR3 DNA reads TGTGCCAGCAGTAGGCTGGAGGGGAGTTCACCCCTCCACTTT.